The 27 T cell receptor beta chains given below trace back to one sample, sequenced in a study of cytomegalovirus exposure and HLA in healthy donors. A multiplex PCR was run with 60 Vbeta primers and 13 Jbeta primers. TCRdb's copy holds only in-frame clones and misses some; the assay was immunoSEQ multiplex PCR. This table has about 250,000 clones, approximately 70% appearing once. The source material was PBMCs. All receptors come from a female donor in good health and CMV-seronegative.

The rearrangement uses TRBV7-3 and TRBJ2-1; 7 nucleotides align to TRBD2. The junction had 5 bases not matched to a gene; V was cut back by 1 base and J by 5 bases. Germline V gene sequence: CDR1 SGHTA, CDR2 FQGTGA. The CDR3 runs 15 residues. The CDR3 sequence: CASSLRLANNNEQFF. The CDR3 region has the DNA TGTGCCAGCAGCTTAAGACTAGCAAATAACAATGAGCAGTTCTTC.

This clone has a single count. The rearrangement joins TRBV20-1 to TRBJ2-5; D gene unclear. CDR1 is DFQATT and CDR2 is SNEGSKA in the germline V gene (reference sequence). The V end was cut by 1 base, the J end by 4 bases, with 4 bases between. This CDR3 spans 11 amino acids. In DNA, the CDR3 is TGCAGTGCTAGAGGTATAGAGACCCAGTACTTC. Its protein is CSARGIETQYF.

Here the CDR3 reads CASSLDTGGGHEQYF. The CDR3 DNA reads TGTGCCAGCAGCTTAGACACGGGAGGGGGGCACGAGCAGTACTTC. The genes are TRBV11-2 and TRBJ2-5; 8 nucleotides agree with TRBD2. The J call is uncertain, as TRBJ2-7 better fits the DNA end. This CDR3 has 15 residues. Germline CDR1 is SGHAT and CDR2 is FQNNGV.

J is TRBJ1-4 and V is TRBV4-1; 9 nucleotides line up with TRBD1. The CDR3 consists of 14 residues. The germline gives CDR1 MGHRA, CDR2 YSYEKL. V lost 1 base and J lost 8; bases outside the gene matches: 2. The CDR3 loop is CASSQVQGAEKLFF. CDR3 nucleotide sequence: TGCGCCAGCAGCCAAGTACAGGGGGCCGAAAAACTGTTTTTT.

The chain has TRBV29-1 and TRBJ1-5; D gene uncertain. V lost 6 bases to trimming and J lost 5 bases, with 17 bases between them. This CDR3 has 14 amino acids. Per germline, CDR1 SQVTM and CDR2 ANQGSEA. Here the CDR3 reads CSVRLREVDQPQHF. CDR3 nucleotide sequence: TGCAGCGTGAGGTTAAGGGAGGTGGATCAGCCCCAGCATTTT.

The chain is built from TRBV5-1 and TRBJ2-2, with D possibly being TRBD1 (5 bases). The germline CDR1 and CDR2 sequences are SGHRS and YFSETQ. CDR3 length: 15 amino acids. Trimming left V 2 bases short and J 0 bases short, with 8 bases between. CDR3: CASSLQVANTGELFF. CDR3 coding DNA: TGCGCCAGCAGCTTACAGGTTGCGAACACCGGGGAGCTGTTTTTT.

This clone was detected only a few times. V and J are TRBV27 and TRBJ2-2, with 9 bases identical to TRBD1. This CDR3 is built from 19 residues. Trimming removed 5 bases from V and 0 bases from J; junction bases left unmatched: 13. CDR1 and CDR2 (germline): MNHEY, SMNVEV (reference sequence). Here the CDR3 DNA reads TGTGCCAGCAGTCCCGGACAGGGGAGGAACGCCGCGAACACCGGGGAGCTGTTTTTT. It is translated as CASSPGQGRNAANTGELFF.

The chain employs TRBV10-1 and TRBJ2-2; possibly TRBD2 for D (6 bases). The CDR3 sequence is 16 residues long. The germline CDR1 and CDR2 sequences are WNHNN and SYGVQD (reference sequence). V lost 6 bases, J lost 2 bases, and 16 bases lay in between. The CDR3 DNA reads TGCGCCAGCAGCCAAAAGTCTAGCGCCAACACCGGGGAGCTGTTTTTT. Amino acid sequence: CASSQKSSANTGELFF.

The genes are TRBV7-9 and TRBJ1-4; 7 positions agree with TRBD1. Per the germline V gene, CDR1 is SEHNR and CDR2 is FQNEAQ (reference sequence). V lost 4 bases and J lost 3; bases outside the gene matches: 5. The CDR3 runs to 15 residues. The CDR3 sequence is CASSSGTAANEKLFF. Written as DNA, the CDR3 is TGTGCCAGCAGCTCCGGGACAGCAGCTAATGAAAAACTGTTTTTT.

V usage is TRBV5-1 and J usage is TRBJ2-1; 10 bases agree with TRBD2. Germline V gives CDR1 SGHRS, CDR2 YFSETQ. J lost 10 bases, V lost 0 bases, and 1 base had no gene match. CDR3 size: 13 residues. The CDR3 reads CASSLGLAGEQFF. DNA of the CDR3: TGCGCCAGCAGCTTGGGACTAGCGGGCGAGCAGTTCTTC.

This sequence joins TRBV6-5 and TRBJ2-5, with D possibly TRBD1 on 6 matching bases. V lost 2 bases, J lost 4 bases, and 17 bases lay in between. Germline V gene sequence: CDR1 MNHEY, CDR2 SVGAGI. This CDR3 spans 16 amino acids. The CDR3 region is CASSYHHQGISETQYF. DNA of the CDR3: TGTGCCAGCAGTTACCATCATCAGGGGATCTCAGAGACCCAGTACTTC.

This clone showed up just a few times. In DNA, the CDR3 is TGTGCCAGCAGTGAAGTCGGGAACACCTACGAGCAGTACTTC. Translation gives CASSEVGNTYEQYF. J is TRBJ2-7 and V is TRBV6-1; D might be TRBD2 (5 bases). Trimming pared 1 base from V and 2 bases from J, leaving 9 bases between. Germline V gene data show CDR1 as MNHNS and CDR2 as SASEGT. CDR3 length equals 14 residues.

This sequence joins TRBV5-1 and TRBJ2-7; 7 bases fit TRBD2. The CDR3 is 15 residues long. The V and J ends lost 4 bases and 2 bases, in that order; junction bases with no gene match: 9. Looked up from germline, CDR1 is SGHRS and CDR2 is YFSETQ. CDR3 sequence (DNA): TGCGCCAGCAGCCCCACGGCTAGCGGAGCCTACGAGCAGTACTTC. The encoded protein is CASSPTASGAYEQYF.

The table lists this clone with a few counts. V is TRBV30 and J is TRBJ2-7; D unresolved. Germline lookup yields CDR1 GTSNPN and CDR2 SVGIG (reference sequence). Trimming removed 0 bases at V and 6 bases at J, with 15 bases between. The CDR3 covers 14 residues. This CDR3 is CAWSVRSWATEQYF. In DNA form, the CDR3 reads TGTGCCTGGAGTGTAAGGTCGTGGGCTACCGAGCAGTACTTC.

The chain links TRBV4-2 to TRBJ2-7; 11 nucleotides match TRBD2. This CDR3 is built from 20 residues. The trim removed 2 bases at V and 2 bases at J, leaving 17 bases unmatched. Per germline, CDR1 LGHNA and CDR2 YNFKEQ. In DNA, the CDR3 is TGTGCCAGCAGCCAATGGGACGGGGGACTAGCGGACAGGGCCGCCTACGAGCAGTACTTC. Its protein is CASSQWDGGLADRAAYEQYF.

The rearrangement links TRBV27 to TRBJ1-4; no reliable D call. The germline V gene encodes CDR1 MNHEY and CDR2 SMNVEV (reference sequence). The germline V and J ends were trimmed by 3 bases and 0 bases, with 8 bases remaining between them. CDR3 length: 15 amino acids. The CDR3 is CASSLSEATNEKLFF. The CDR3 region has the DNA TGTGCCAGCAGTTTGTCAGAGGCAACTAATGAAAAACTGTTTTTT.

This clone was seen once. The chain couples TRBV9 to TRBJ1-3; D is perhaps TRBD1 (5 bases). The V end lost 3 bases, the J end lost 2 bases, and 9 bases lay between the germline ends. This CDR3 is 14 amino acids long. Germline V CDR1 and CDR2: SGDLS, YYNGEE. The CDR3 is CASSAQGTGNTIYF. The CDR3 coding sequence is TGTGCCAGCAGCGCCCAGGGAACTGGAAACACCATATATTTT.

The V gene is TRBV6-1, the J gene TRBJ2-7; possible D gene TRBD1, 6 bases. V lost 7 bases and J lost 0, with 10 bases in between. Germline V lookup: CDR1 MNHNS, CDR2 SASEGT. The CDR3 extends over 13 amino acids. The DNA of the CDR3 is TGTGCCAGCATAAAGGACAGCTCCTACGAGCAGTACTTC. It translates to CASIKDSSYEQYF.

The sample holds one count of this clone. This chain joins TRBV11-2 and TRBJ2-1, with TRBD2 matching 9 bases. Germline CDR1 reads SGHAT; CDR2 reads FQNNGV. The CDR3 extends over 15 amino acids. The V and J ends lost 5 bases and 3 bases, in that order; junction bases with no gene match: 5. The CDR3 sequence is CASSPRLADYNEQFF. CDR3 sequence (DNA): TGTGCCAGCAGCCCCCGACTAGCGGACTACAATGAGCAGTTCTTC.

This clone was observed a single time. The junction differs from germline at one of its ends, possibly a read error. This chain links TRBV11-3 with TRBJ1-2; D call uncertain. Germline V gives CDR1 SGHNT, CDR2 YENEEA. This CDR3 has 13 residues. CDR3 bases: TGTGCCAGCAGCTACGGGTCTAATTATGGCTACACCTTC. Its protein product is CASSYGSNYGYTF.

The CDR3 spells CASSILGPTEAFF. The CDR3 DNA sequence: TGTGCCAGTAGTATATTGGGGCCCACTGAAGCTTTCTTT. V usage is TRBV19 and J usage is TRBJ1-1; perhaps TRBD1 as D (5 bases). Trimming removed 2 bases at V and 4 bases at J, with 8 bases between. This CDR3 contains 13 residues. The germline gives CDR1 LNHDA, CDR2 SQIVND (reference sequence). The full variable domain, completed using reference TRBV19 and TRBJ1-1, is DGGITQSPKYLFRKEGQNVTLSCEQNLNHDAMYWYRQDPGQGLRLIYYSQIVNDFQKGDIAEGYSVSREKKESFPLTVTSAQKNPTAFYLCASSILGPTEAFFGQGTRLTVV.

V and J are TRBV20-1 and TRBJ1-1; the D is unclear. Germline V gene sequence: CDR1 DFQATT, CDR2 SNEGSKA (reference sequence). CDR3 length equals 11 residues. In DNA form, the CDR3 reads TGCAGCGCCGACATGAACACTGAAGCTTTCTTT. Translating gives CSADMNTEAFF.

V gene TRBV4-1 combines with J gene TRBJ2-1; 10 bases align to TRBD1. J gave up 7 bases and V 1 base, and 7 bases lay outside the gene matches. CDR1 is MGHRA, CDR2 YSYEKL, per germline. The CDR3 extends over 16 amino acids. In nucleotides, the CDR3 is TGCGCCAGCAGCCAAGTCGGGACAGGGGTTCTTAATGAGCAGTTCTTC. Its translation is CASSQVGTGVLNEQFF.

This chain joins TRBV7-7 and TRBJ1-1; 7 positions match TRBD1. Germline loops: CDR1 SSHAT, CDR2 FNYEAQ (reference sequence). J was trimmed by 0 bases and V by 5 bases; bases with no gene match: 6. CDR3 length equals 15 residues. Here the CDR3 DNA reads TGTGCCAGCAGCCCATTAACAGGGGTGAACACTGAAGCTTTCTTT. This sequence encodes CASSPLTGVNTEAFF.

The CDR3 is CASSGGLNQPQHF. In DNA form, the CDR3 reads TGTGCCAGTAGTGGGGGACTGAATCAGCCCCAGCATTTT. The chain joins TRBV19 to TRBJ1-5; tentatively, D is TRBD1 (5 bases). Germline lookup yields CDR1 LNHDA and CDR2 SQIVND (reference sequence). This CDR3 is 13 amino acids long. With 5 bases removed from V and 4 bases from J, the gap between germline ends came to 9 bases. The full variable domain, rest sourced from reference TRBV19 and TRBJ1-5, is DGGITQSPKYLFRKEGQNVTLSCEQNLNHDAMYWYRQDPGQGLRLIYYSQIVNDFQKGDIAEGYSVSREKKESFPLTVTSAQKNPTAFYLCASSGGLNQPQHFGDGTRLSIL.

The CDR3 DNA follows: TGCGCCAGCAGTACCAGCGGGTTAGGTTCCTACGAGCAGTACTTC. Its translation: CASSTSGLGSYEQYF. The chain joins TRBV10-1 to TRBJ2-7; D is perhaps TRBD2 (6 bases). The V gene lost 5 bases and the J gene lost 1 base, with 15 bases spanning the gap. CDR3 length: 15 amino acids. The germline V gene encodes CDR1 WNHNN and CDR2 SYGVQD (reference sequence).

The rearrangement uses TRBV21-1 and TRBJ2-5; the table's TRBD1 call for D was not verified on the DNA. TRBV21-1 is termed a pseudogene. The CDR3 has 16 residues. CDR3 region: CASLEGHRKYQETQYF. CDR3 bases: TGTGCCAGCTTAGAGGGACATCGAAAGTACCAAGAGACCCAGTACTTC.